The 25 T cell receptor beta chains given below trace back to one sample, sequenced in a study of T cells after yellow fever vaccination. Using its own MiXCR run on the 5' RACE reads, TCRdb lists one record per CDR3 protein. The sample consists of 35,000 to 55,000 distinct CDR3 sequences, around 6.4% of them appearing once. Here the sequenced sample was PBMCs, either bulk or a sorted T-cell subset (CD4+, CD8+, memory, or dextramer-sorted; not recorded which), taken 45 days after the yellow fever booster vaccination. The source of these receptors is a man under 40 who received the YFV17D yellow fever vaccine.

This clonotype has more than one count but fewer than ten. The chain carries TRBV5-6 and TRBJ1-1, with D tentatively TRBD1 (5 bases). Trimming took 1 base from V and 5 from J, leaving 9 bases between them. The CDR3 loop spans 13 amino acids. Germline V CDR1 and CDR2: SGHDT, YYEEEE. The CDR3 nucleotides are TGTGCCAGCAGCTTGAGCGGGGGAACTGAAGCTTTCTTT. As protein: CASSLSGGTEAFF.

The chain employs TRBV7-8 and TRBJ2-2; unclear D gene. Germline lookup yields CDR1 SGHVS and CDR2 FQNEAQ. V was pared by 4 bases and J by 7 bases, with 7 bases between. The CDR3 runs 12 residues. The CDR3 region is CASSSEVGELFF. The CDR3 nucleotides are TGTGCCAGCAGCTCCGAGGTCGGGGAGCTGTTTTTT.

This clonotype was seen repeatedly, ten times or more. The V gene is TRBV30, the J gene TRBJ2-3; D gene uncertain. This CDR3 is 13 amino acids long. The germline V and J ends were trimmed by 1 base and 0 bases, with 5 bases remaining between them. The germline V gene has CDR1 GTSNPN and CDR2 SVGIG (reference sequence). CDR3 in DNA: TGTGCCTGGAGTGGTCCAAGCACAGATACGCAGTATTTT. Protein sequence: CAWSGPSTDTQYF. Based on the CDR3 plus reference TRBV30 and TRBJ2-3, the full variable domain is SQTIHQWPATLVQPVGSPLSLECTVEGTSNPNLYWYRQAAGRGLQLLFYSVGIGQISSEVPQNLSASRPQDRQFILSSKKLLLSDSGFYLCAWSGPSTDTQYFGPGTRLTVL.

This clonotype has ten or more counts. V and J are TRBV10-3 and TRBJ2-1, with 7 bases identical to TRBD1. Germline V CDR1 and CDR2: ENHRY, SYGVKD. V was pared by 0 bases and J by 9 bases, with 17 bases of the junction left unmatched. This CDR3 is 18 amino acids long. CDR3 in DNA: TGTGCCATCAGTGAGTCTTCTGGGGGCTTCGGTAGGGGGCGTGAGCAGTTCTTC. It translates to CAISESSGGFGRGREQFF.

A remark on this clonotype: This may come from a read error, since a much larger clone is one base off. The CDR3 protein is CASSVPTEALAGELFF. The CDR3 coding sequence is TGTGCCAGCAGCGTACCGACAGAGGCGCTGGCCGGGGAGCTGTTTTTT. The chain uses TRBV9 and TRBJ2-2; tentatively, D is TRBD1 (5 bases). Germline V gene lookup returns CDR1 SGDLS and CDR2 YYNGEE. The V gene lost 1 base and the J gene lost 6 bases, with 16 bases spanning the gap. This CDR3 comprises 16 residues.

This clonotype was counted between two and nine times. This sequence joins TRBV7-2 and TRBJ2-4; a possible D gene is TRBD1 (6 bases). The germline V and J ends were trimmed by 3 bases and 0 bases, with 9 bases remaining between them. This CDR3 has 15 residues. From germline, CDR1 is SGHTA and CDR2 FQGNSA. CDR3 nucleotide sequence: TGTGCCAGCAGCTTGGGCAGGGGAGCCAAAAACATTCAGTACTTC. Translated: CASSLGRGAKNIQYF.

This clonotype has at least ten counts. The chain couples TRBV6-2 or TRBV6-3 to TRBJ2-3; D ambiguous. CDR3 length: 13 residues. CDR1 MNHEY and CDR2 SVGEGT come from the germline V gene. With 0 bases removed from V and 1 base from J, the gap between germline ends came to 2 bases. The CDR3 sequence: CASSYSGTDTQYF. The CDR3 bases are TGTGCCAGCAGTTACTCTGGCACAGATACGCAGTATTTT.

This clonotype was counted at least ten times. The chain joins TRBV7-2 to TRBJ2-3, with TRBD1 identical over 9 bases. Germline V gives CDR1 SGHTA, CDR2 FQGNSA. With 1 base clipped from V and 3 bases from J, the junction kept 5 bases outside the gene matches. The CDR3 is 16 residues long. CDR3 protein: CASSLGTGALTDTQYF. CDR3 sequence (DNA): TGTGCCAGCAGCTTAGGGACAGGGGCATTAACAGATACGCAGTATTTT.

This chain joins TRBV18 and TRBJ2-5; possible D gene TRBD2, 5 bases. Germline V gene lookup returns CDR1 KGHSH and CDR2 LQKENI. The V end lost 2 bases, the J end lost 1 base, and 14 bases lay between the germline ends. The CDR3 totals 16 residues. The CDR3 DNA is TGTGCCAGCTCACCAGCGCCGTCGGGGAGCCAAGAGACCCAGTACTTC. Its protein product is CASSPAPSGSQETQYF.

The chain couples TRBV28 to TRBJ1-5, with unresolved D. CDR1 MDHEN and CDR2 SYDVKM come from the germline V gene. Between the trimmed V and J ends, which lost 5 bases and 7 bases, there was a span of 12 bases. CDR3 length: 13 amino acids. As DNA, the CDR3 is TGTGCCAGCAGTCCGCCCGGGCCCCAGCCCCAGCATTTT. Residues: CASSPPGPQPQHF.

This clonotype was seen at least ten times. V and J are TRBV20-1 and TRBJ2-7; 12 positions match TRBD2. The CDR3 loop spans 13 amino acids. V lost 6 bases to trimming and J lost 6 bases; unmatched junction nucleotides: 6. CDR1 and CDR2 (germline): DFQATT, SNEGSKA (reference sequence). The CDR3 nucleotides read TGCAGTGCAAAGACTAGCGGGAGATCCGAGCAGTACTTC. Translating it yields CSAKTSGRSEQYF.

A word on this clonotype: This may be a read error, as it is one base from a much larger clone. This chain uses TRBV2 with TRBJ2-1; a possible D gene is TRBD2 (5 bases). The CDR3 is 14 residues long. V was cut by 11 bases and J by 5 bases, with 19 bases left in between. Germline lookup yields CDR1 SNHLY and CDR2 FYNNEI. The CDR3 is CASSTRRYNNEQFF. The CDR3 region has the DNA TGTGCCTCATCCACTAGGAGATATAACAATGAGCAGTTCTTC.

A few counts support this clonotype. The chain is built from TRBV20-1 and TRBJ2-7; 13 bases fit TRBD2. V lost 3 bases to trimming and J lost 7 bases; unmatched junction nucleotides: 12. Germline CDR1 reads DFQATT; CDR2 reads SNEGSKA (reference sequence). CDR3 length equals 16 residues. The CDR3 here is CSARPLLAGGQIEQYF. CDR3 DNA sequence: TGCAGTGCTAGGCCACTACTAGCGGGAGGGCAGATAGAGCAGTACTTC.

This clonotype came up many times. V and J are TRBV29-1 and TRBJ1-1; D is unresolved. Germline-derived CDR1 and CDR2 are SQVTM and ANQGSEA. This CDR3 region has 13 residues. V shed 3 bases and J shed 4 bases, with 12 bases lying between them. The CDR3: CSVDREGFTEAFF. CDR3 nucleotide sequence: TGCAGCGTTGATAGGGAGGGATTCACTGAAGCTTTCTTT.

The chain has TRBV20-1 and TRBJ2-7; D is unresolved. Trimming removed 1 base at V and 7 bases at J, with 17 bases between. The CDR3 sequence is 14 residues long. Germline CDR1 and CDR2: DFQATT and SNEGSKA (reference sequence). The CDR3 DNA sequence: TGCAGTGCTAGAGGCTCCCCGGGCTCGTTGGAGCAGTACTTC. Amino acids: CSARGSPGSLEQYF.

The table lists this clonotype with many counts. V gene TRBV27 combines with J gene TRBJ1-1, with unresolved D. With 11 bases removed from V and 4 bases from J, the gap between germline ends came to 14 bases. Germline CDR1 and CDR2: MNHEY and SMNVEV (reference sequence). This CDR3 has 12 residues. This CDR3 is CAAEGYITEAFF. The DNA for the CDR3 is TGTGCCGCTGAAGGGTACATCACTGAAGCTTTCTTT.

This clonotype was observed a few times. The chain joins TRBV2 to TRBJ2-7; possible D gene TRBD2, 6 bases. This CDR3 has 14 amino acids. Germline values: CDR1 SNHLY, CDR2 FYNNEI. V lost 8 bases and J 3 bases, leaving 17 bases between the germline ends. Written as DNA, the CDR3 is TGTGCCAGCGGGAGGTCGACTACTGACTACGAGCAGTACTTC. This translates into CASGRSTTDYEQYF.

This clonotype has ten or more counts. This chain uses TRBV3-1 with TRBJ2-3; 12 positions agree with TRBD2. This CDR3 has 15 residues. Germline CDR1 and CDR2: LGHDT and YNNKEL (reference sequence). V lost 1 base to trimming and J lost 6 bases; unmatched junction nucleotides: 2. The CDR3 nucleotides read TGTGCCAGCAGCCAAGGACTAGCGGGAGTGGATACGCAGTATTTT. Its protein product is CASSQGLAGVDTQYF.

This clonotype appeared a single time. A read error may explain this, as a much larger clone is one base away. Given the absence of the conserved phenylalanine or tryptophan at the CDR3 end, a read error is likely. The chain employs TRBV4-2 and TRBJ2-5, with TRBD1 matching over 7 bases. Germline CDR1 reads LGHNA; CDR2 reads YNFKEQ. With V trimmed by 1 base and J by 1 base, 3 bases remained unmatched. This CDR3 spans 15 amino acids. The CDR3 DNA reads TGTGCCAGCAGCCAAGTTAGGGACAGCCAAGAGACCCAGTACCTC. It specifies CASSQVRDSQETQYL.

This clonotype was observed a handful of times. The chain recombines TRBV20-1 with TRBJ1-5; D might be TRBD1 (5 bases). This CDR3 spans 14 amino acids. Looked up from germline, CDR1 is DFQATT and CDR2 is SNEGSKA (reference sequence). The V end lost 3 bases, the J end lost 2 bases, and 11 bases lay between the germline ends. CDR3 region: CSASKGGGNQPQHF. In DNA form, the CDR3 reads TGCAGTGCTAGTAAGGGAGGGGGCAATCAGCCCCAGCATTTT.

The table lists this clonotype with many counts. V usage is TRBV7-2 and J usage is TRBJ1-5; D gene unclear. CDR3 length: 14 amino acids. Looked up from germline, CDR1 is SGHTA and CDR2 is FQGNSA. The V end was cut by 2 bases, the J end by 2 bases, with 7 bases between. CDR3 residues: CASSLFVGNQPQHF. DNA of the CDR3: TGTGCCAGCAGCTTATTCGTGGGCAATCAGCCCCAGCATTTT.

V and J are TRBV30 and TRBJ1-5; weak D call: TRBD1 (6 bases). The length of the CDR3 is 17 residues. Germline loops: CDR1 GTSNPN, CDR2 SVGIG (reference sequence). V shed 0 bases and J shed 0 bases, with 15 bases lying between them. CDR3 sequence reads: CAWSVSRGQNSNQPQHF. The CDR3, as DNA: TGTGCCTGGAGTGTCTCGCGGGGGCAAAATAGCAATCAGCCCCAGCATTTT.

This clonotype came up a few times. The gene calls are TRBV12-3 or TRBV12-4 and TRBJ2-7; D is undetermined. Trimming took 2 bases from V and 1 from J, leaving 9 bases between them. This CDR3 region has 14 residues. CDR3 in amino acids: CASSLSAGSYEQYF. CDR3 nucleotide sequence: TGTGCCAGCAGTTTATCGGCAGGTTCCTACGAGCAGTACTTC.

This clonotype turned up a few times. J is TRBJ2-7 and V is TRBV4-3, with TRBD1 matching 9 bases. After removal of 0 bases from V and 0 bases from J, the junction contained 3 bases not matched to a gene. This CDR3 has 16 amino acids. Germline loops: CDR1 LGHNA, CDR2 YSLEER. The CDR3 protein is CASSQDWTGDSYEQYF. DNA of the CDR3: TGCGCCAGCAGCCAAGACTGGACAGGGGACTCCTACGAGCAGTACTTC.

The chain uses TRBV5-5 and TRBJ2-3; no definite D call. The germline V gene encodes CDR1 SGHKS and CDR2 YYEKEE (reference sequence). CDR3 length: 13 amino acids. Trimming left V 1 base short and J 11 bases short, with 14 bases between. The CDR3 sequence: CASSLREALMQYF. CDR3 nucleotide sequence: TGTGCCAGCAGCTTGAGAGAGGCACTCATGCAGTATTTT.